What follows describes a single T cell receptor (beta chain). What it binds is unknown. This may be a read error, as it is one base from a much larger clone. A second PCR, run for about 6 to 11 cycles, used a sample-barcoded 5' primer plus a J-beta primer mix. Unique molecular identifiers of 12 random nucleotides labeled each cDNA. TCRdb itself ran the 5' RACE reads through MiXCR, one entry per CDR3 protein. The sample gives some 900,000 distinct CDR3 sequences, roughly 50% of which show up once; roughly 13% is in the top ten. Every sample yielded at least 6 million isolated PBMCs. These data come from a study of blood T cells in healthy people across ages. The wider study: Per two T cells, template switching captured roughly one barcoded beta molecule. Findings and caveats of the study: Per-million-T-cell TCR beta diversity fell roughly linearly with age.

Germline lookup yields CDR1 LGHNA and CDR2 YNFKEQ. This CDR3 has 15 amino acids. The source is a young man in good health. Sequenced sample: blood. V and J are TRBV4-2 and TRBJ1-5; the match to TRBD1 covers 8 bases. The CDR3, as DNA: TGTACCAGCAGCCAAGGACAGGGATTCAATCAGCCCCAGCATTTT. Translation: CTSSQGQGFNQPQHF.